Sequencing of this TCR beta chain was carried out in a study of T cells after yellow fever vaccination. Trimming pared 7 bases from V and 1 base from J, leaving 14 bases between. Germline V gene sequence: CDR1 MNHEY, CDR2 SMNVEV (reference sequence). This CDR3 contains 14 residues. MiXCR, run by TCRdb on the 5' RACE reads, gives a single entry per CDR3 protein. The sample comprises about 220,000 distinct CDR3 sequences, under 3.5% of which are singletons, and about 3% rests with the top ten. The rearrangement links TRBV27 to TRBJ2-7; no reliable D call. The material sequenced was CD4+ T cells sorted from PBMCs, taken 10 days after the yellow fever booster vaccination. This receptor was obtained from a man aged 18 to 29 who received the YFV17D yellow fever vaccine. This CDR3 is CASKVAGLSYEQYF. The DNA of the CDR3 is TGTGCCAGCAAGGTGGCAGGCCTGTCCTACGAGCAGTACTTC.